A selection of T cell receptor beta chains follows, all from one sample in a study of blood T cell repertoires in COVID-19. Using immunoSEQ multiplex PCR, the repertoire was profiled, and TCRdb retains in-frame clones only, with some absent. The sample has around 160,000 clones, 85% to 90% seen once; the top ten hold about 0.95%. The sample taken for sequencing was peripheral blood. The receptors were sampled from a man aged 18 to 35 with acute or convalescent COVID-19. Both conserved end residues are part of each CDR3. The D gene is left open where the match is weak. A row's size may be missing; if present it is once, few, many or a size class.

size	D	V	J	CDR3	DNA
-	-	TRBV19	TRBJ1-4	CASRDSNEKLFF	TGTGCCAGTAGGGACTCTAATGAAAAACTGTTTTTT
-	-	TRBV6-6	TRBJ2-5	CASSYGSARFQETQYF	TGTGCCAGCAGTTACGGATCAGCTAGATTCCAAGAGACCCAGTACTTC
-	-	TRBV2	TRBJ2-7	CASSRERQGYEQYF	TGTGCCAGCAGTCGGGAACGACAAGGCTACGAGCAGTACTTC
-	TRBD1	TRBV3-1/TRBV3-2	TRBJ1-2	CASSHKTGVHGYTF	TGTGCCAGCAGCCATAAAACAGGGGTCCATGGCTACACCTTC
-	-	TRBV14	TRBJ1-2	CASSQRLILGGYTF	TGTGCCAGCAGCCAGCGACTGATACTGGGTGGCTACACCTTC
-	-	TRBV14	TRBJ1-2	CASSQGKGGGYTF	TGTGCCAGCAGCCAAGGAAAGGGAGGTGGCTACACCTTC
-	-	TRBV10-3	TRBJ1-4	CAISADSLNEKLFF	TGTGCCATCAGTGCGGACAGCCTTAATGAAAAACTGTTTTTT
-	TRBD1	TRBV6-1	TRBJ1-5	CASSELTGGRDQPQHF	TGTGCCAGCAGTGAATTAACAGGGGGCAGGGACCAGCCCCAGCATTTT
-	TRBD1	TRBV7-2	TRBJ2-2	CASSLIVGTGRTGELFF	TGTGCCAGCAGCCTTATTGTTGGGACAGGGAGGACCGGGGAGCTGTTTTTT
few	TRBD2	TRBV10-3	TRBJ2-3	CAISGAGDTDTQYF	TGTGCCATCAGTGGTGCGGGGGACACAGATACGCAGTATTTT
-	TRBD1	TRBV7-6	TRBJ2-2	CASSSGTGSNTGELFF	TGTGCCAGCAGCTCCGGGACAGGGTCGAACACCGGGGAGCTGTTTTTT
-	-	TRBV5-8	TRBJ1-4	CASSLKTADTPGPKLFF	TGTGCCAGCAGCCTAAAAACTGCCGACACTCCCGGCCCTAAACTGTTTTTT
-	TRBD1	TRBV15	TRBJ2-5	CATSRVQGKETQYF	TGTGCCACCAGCAGAGTACAGGGGAAAGAGACCCAGTACTTC
-	-	TRBV27	TRBJ1-1	CASKLTPNTEAFF	TGTGCCAGCAAACTGACACCGAACACTGAAGCTTTCTTT
-	-	TRBV7-9	TRBJ2-2	CASSPPGITGELFF	TGTGCCAGCAGCCCCCCAGGGATCACCGGGGAGCTGTTTTTT
-	TRBD1	TRBV6-6	TRBJ1-2	CASSPTGDYGYTF	TGTGCCAGCAGCCCCACAGGGGACTATGGCTACACCTTC
-	TRBD1	TRBV19	TRBJ2-1	CASSRGQGGHNEQFF	TGTGCCAGTAGTCGGGGACAGGGTGGACACAATGAGCAGTTCTTC
few	TRBD1	TRBV11-2	TRBJ1-1	CASSRDRGGGAEAFF	TGTGCCAGCAGCCGCGACAGGGGCGGGGGGGCTGAAGCTTTCTTT
-	TRBD1	TRBV3-1/TRBV3-2	TRBJ2-7	CASSQNRGRLSYEQYF	TGTGCCAGCAGCCAAAACAGGGGGCGTCTTTCCTACGAGCAGTACTTC
-	-	TRBV30	TRBJ2-2	CAGSTGEGTGELFF	TGTGCCGGCTCGACAGGGGAGGGCACCGGGGAGCTGTTTTTT
-	TRBD2	TRBV10-3	TRBJ2-7	CAISEHTSGDYEQYF	TGTGCCATCAGTGAGCATACTAGCGGGGACTACGAGCAGTACTTC
-	TRBD2	TRBV30	TRBJ2-5	CAWRPAGTYGGQYF	TGTGCCTGGAGGCCAGCGGGGACCTATGGGGGCCAGTACTTC
-	-	TRBV7-9	TRBJ2-7	CASSRIQGMAEQYF	TGTGCCAGCAGCCGGATTCAGGGGATGGCCGAGCAGTACTTC
-	-	TRBV5-5	TRBJ2-4	CASSLTVAGRGLAKNIQYF	TGTGCCAGCAGCTTGACCGTGGCGGGGAGGGGGTTAGCCAAAAACATTCAGTACTTC
-	-	TRBV30	TRBJ2-5	CAWSVSQGEETQYF	TGTGCCTGGAGTGTTTCCCAGGGTGAAGAGACCCAGTACTTC
-	TRBD1	TRBV7-8	TRBJ1-5	CASSYRGLGNQPQHF	TGTGCCAGCAGCTACAGGGGGCTTGGCAATCAGCCCCAGCATTTT
-	TRBD1	TRBV28	TRBJ1-1	CASTLGAGGYEAFF	TGTGCCAGCACCTTAGGGGCAGGGGGCTACGAAGCTTTCTTT
-	TRBD1	TRBV19	TRBJ1-1	CASSIDSVMGQMNTEAFF	TGTGCCAGTAGTATAGACTCAGTAATGGGACAGATGAACACTGAAGCTTTCTTT
-	TRBD1	TRBV11-3	TRBJ2-5	CASKRTGGDFETQYF	TGTGCCAGCAAAAGGACAGGGGGCGATTTTGAGACCCAGTACTTC
-	TRBD1	TRBV19	TRBJ1-6	CASTPGQGGGFLNSPLHF	TGTGCCAGTACCCCGGGACAGGGAGGCGGATTTCTTAATTCACCCCTCCACTTT
-	-	TRBV4-1	TRBJ1-2	CASSVVRGEGGGYTF	TGCGCCAGCAGCGTGGTGAGGGGCGAGGGAGGTGGCTACACCTTC
few	TRBD1	TRBV3-1/TRBV3-2	TRBJ1-2	CASSPRGAGGALFGYTF	TGTGCCAGCAGCCCCCGCGGGGCAGGGGGCGCTCTTTTTGGCTACACCTTC
-	TRBD1	TRBV7-8	TRBJ1-6	CASSRGTGLNSPLHF	TGTGCCAGCAGTCGCGGGACAGGCCTAAATTCACCCCTCCACTTT
-	-	TRBV12-2	TRBJ1-6	CASRFSGYDSPLHF	TGTGCAAGTCGCTTTTCGGGTTATGATTCACCCCTCCACTTT
-	TRBD1	TRBV11-2	TRBJ1-2	CASSKEGRGRGDYGYTF	TGTGCCAGCAGCAAGGAGGGCAGGGGGAGAGGCGACTATGGCTACACCTTC
-	-	TRBV27	TRBJ1-4	CASSSGQTNEKLFF	TGTGCCAGCAGTTCGGGTCAGACTAATGAAAAACTGTTTTTT
-	TRBD1	TRBV15	TRBJ2-7	CATSRDIQGATYEQYF	TGTGCCACCAGCAGAGACATCCAGGGGGCCACCTACGAGCAGTACTTC
-	TRBD2	TRBV9	TRBJ2-2	CASSVIASGGNGELFF	TGTGCCAGCAGCGTAATAGCTAGCGGGGGGAACGGGGAGCTGTTTTTT
-	-	TRBV19	TRBJ1-2	CASTPRTDRTYGYTF	TGTGCCAGTACTCCCAGAACAGACAGGACCTATGGCTACACCTTC
-	-	TRBV18	TRBJ2-5	CASSPPRQTAGATQYF	TGTGCCAGCTCACCACCGAGGCAGACCGCGGGGGCGACCCAGTACTTC
-	TRBD1	TRBV6-6	TRBJ1-4	CASSFDDRAGEKLFF	TGTGCCAGCAGTTTCGACGACAGGGCCGGTGAAAAACTGTTTTTT
-	TRBD1	TRBV30	TRBJ1-2	CAWSLGQGASVNYGYTF	TGTGCCTGGAGTCTGGGACAGGGGGCCTCCGTTAACTATGGCTACACCTTC
few	-	TRBV10-3	TRBJ2-5	CAIRDNQETQYF	TGTGCCATCAGGGACAACCAAGAGACCCAGTACTTC
-	-	TRBV5-1	TRBJ1-2	CASSYRDGRHNYGYTF	TGCGCCAGCAGCTACCGGGACGGGAGACATAACTATGGCTACACCTTC
-	TRBD2	TRBV9	TRBJ2-3	CASSPPGGRTDTQYF	TGTGCCAGCAGCCCCCCCGGGGGGAGGACAGATACGCAGTATTTT
-	TRBD1	TRBV19	TRBJ2-7	CASSPTGGSFEQYF	TGTGCCAGTAGTCCCACAGGGGGCTCCTTCGAGCAGTACTTC